The clone carrying this T cell receptor beta chain has only a few counts. The data belong to a study of blood T cell repertoires in COVID-19. The overall study: Samples taken during acute and convalescent COVID-19 were collected in the United States, Italy and Spain. The cDNA or gDNA used as material had been derived from T cells, B-cell-depleted T cells, or PBMCs.

Source study methods: Amplification of reference gene primers provided the estimated nucleated cell counts. Here immunoSEQ multiplex PCR was the method, and the copy in TCRdb shows in-frame clones only, minus some. V, J and clone size are taken as reported in that table, and D and trimming were inferred from the DNA itself. The data show about 220,000 clones, 70% to 90% seen once. Looked up from germline, CDR1 is SGHAT and CDR2 is FQNNGV. The CDR3 is 16 residues long. V was trimmed by 1 base and J by 1 base, leaving 13 bases between them. The chain links TRBV11-2 to TRBJ1-1; no reliable D call. The sequence derives from a man in his forties or fifties who had recovered from COVID-19. The sequencing sample was made of peripheral blood. Here the CDR3 reads CASSLVAGKGNTEAFF. For the CDR3, the DNA is TGTGCCAGCAGCTTAGTGGCCGGGAAGGGGAACACTGAAGCTTTCTTT. Full variable domain (missing parts from reference TRBV11-2 and TRBJ1-1): EAGVAQSPRYKIIEKRQSVAFWCNPISGHATLYWYQQILGQGPKLLIQFQNNGVVDDSQLPKDRFSAERLKGVDSTLKIQPAKLEDSAVYLCASSLVAGKGNTEAFFGQGTRLTVV.